This entry lists 30 T cell receptor beta chains sequenced from one sample in a study of CD8 T cells in ankylosing spondylitis. TCRdb ran MiXCR on the 5' RACE reads and lists one entry per CDR3 protein. The sample records 150,000 or so distinct CDR3 sequences, around a third being singletons. What was sequenced was synovial fluid, either unsorted or a sorted T cell fraction (not recorded which). The receptors stem from a male donor with ankylosing spondylitis.

This clonotype has at least ten counts. V is TRBV25-1 and J is TRBJ1-1; TRBD1 matches 9 bases. CDR1 and CDR2 from the germline V gene are MGHDK and SYGVNS. V dropped 6 bases and J dropped 1; count of bases not matched to a gene: 0. The CDR3 length is 13 residues. CDR3 DNA sequence: TGTGCCAGCAGACAGGGGGCGAACACTGAAGCTTTCTTT. As protein: CASRQGANTEAFF.

The CDR3 is CASSLEGQVGTQYF. CDR3 DNA sequence: TGTGCCAGCAGCTTAGAAGGACAGGTCGGTACGCAGTATTTT. V gene TRBV7-3 combines with J gene TRBJ2-3, with 7 bases aligning to TRBD1. The CDR3 extends over 14 amino acids. The V and J ends lost 2 bases and 8 bases, in that order; junction bases with no gene match: 7. Germline CDR1 SGHTA, CDR2 FQGTGA.

The chain joins TRBV28 to TRBJ1-4, with D possibly being TRBD1 (6 bases). Germline V gene lookup returns CDR1 MDHEN and CDR2 SYDVKM. Trimming took 3 bases from V and 8 from J, leaving 13 bases between them. The CDR3 is made up of 14 amino acids. Here the CDR3 DNA reads TGTGCCAGCAGTTTTTCGGGGGGGCGGGAAAAACTGTTTTTT. It yields the protein CASSFSGGREKLFF. Based on the CDR3 plus reference TRBV28 and TRBJ1-4, the full variable domain is DVKVTQSSRYLVKRTGEKVFLECVQDMDHENMFWYRQDPGLGLRLIYFSYDVKMKEKGDIPEGYSVSREKKERFSLILESASTNQTSMYLCASSFSGGREKLFFGSGTQLSVL.

This clonotype was recorded a few times. The chain recombines TRBV18 with TRBJ2-7; D gene unclear. V lost 3 bases to trimming and J lost 1 base, with 10 bases between them. This CDR3 comprises 14 residues. The germline V gene encodes CDR1 KGHSH and CDR2 LQKENI. CDR3 bases: TGTGCCAGCTCACCGACGACTCTTTCCTACGAGCAGTACTTC. It encodes CASSPTTLSYEQYF. Looking up the rest from reference TRBV18 and TRBJ2-7 gives the full variable domain: NAGVMQNPRHLVRRRGQEARLRCSPMKGHSHVYWYRQLPEEGLKFMVYLQKENIIDESGMPKERFSAEFPKEGPSILRIQQVVRGDSAAYFCASSPTTLSYEQYFGPGTRLTVT.

The chain uses TRBV12-3 or TRBV12-4 and TRBJ1-1, with TRBD1 matching over 9 bases. This CDR3 is 14 amino acids long. Trimming removed 6 bases from V and 12 bases from J; junction bases left unmatched: 14. CDR3 sequence reads: CASRTSGTGTTTFF. DNA for the CDR3: TGTGCCAGCAGAACCAGCGGGACAGGGACGACAACTTTCTTT.

The chain uses TRBV10-3 and TRBJ2-7, with a weak D call TRBD1 (5 bases). Per the germline V gene, CDR1 is ENHRY and CDR2 is SYGVKD. V lost 6 bases and J lost 3, with 9 bases in between. The CDR3 spans 12 residues. The CDR3: CAISPTVYEQYF. The CDR3 DNA follows: TGTGCCATCAGCCCGACAGTCTACGAGCAGTACTTC.

The table lists this clonotype with a few counts. The chain carries TRBV20-1 and TRBJ1-2, with D possibly being TRBD1 (6 bases). This CDR3 comprises 15 residues. V shed 3 bases and J shed 0 bases, with 14 bases lying between them. Germline CDR1 and CDR2: DFQATT and SNEGSKA (reference sequence). This CDR3 reads CSASSPGTSNYGYTF. CDR3 in DNA: TGCAGTGCTAGTTCTCCCGGGACATCTAACTATGGCTACACCTTC.

The table lists this clonotype with a count of one. The rearrangement uses TRBV19 and TRBJ1-4; perhaps TRBD1 as D (5 bases). V lost 2 bases and J lost 7, with 11 bases in between. This CDR3 comprises 14 residues. Looked up from germline, CDR1 is LNHDA and CDR2 is SQIVND (reference sequence). CDR3 nucleotide sequence: TGTGCCAGTAGTATACCGGGGCAGTCTGAAAAACTGTTTTTT. This translates into CASSIPGQSEKLFF.

The rearrangement links TRBV5-4 to TRBJ2-1; TRBD1 matches at 10 bases. Looked up from germline, CDR1 is SGHNT and CDR2 is YYREEE (reference sequence). CDR3 length: 15 amino acids. Unmatched junction bases numbered 4, after V lost 3 bases and J lost 4 bases. CDR3 sequence reads: CASSWGDRGYNEQFF. DNA for the CDR3: TGTGCCAGCAGCTGGGGGGACAGGGGATACAATGAGCAGTTCTTC.

The chain is built from TRBV20-1 and TRBJ2-2; no clear D. Germline loops: CDR1 DFQATT, CDR2 SNEGSKA (reference sequence). Trimming removed 3 bases from V and 1 base from J, with 9 bases in between. The CDR3 is 14 residues long. Written as DNA, the CDR3 is TGCAGTGCTAGTGGCTACGGGAACACCGGGGAGCTGTTTTTT. It yields the protein CSASGYGNTGELFF.

This rearrangement joins TRBV13 to TRBJ1-2, with D tentatively TRBD1 (5 bases). Germline loops: CDR1 PRHDT, CDR2 FYEKMQ (reference sequence). This CDR3 comprises 14 residues. With 2 bases removed from V and 8 bases from J, the gap between germline ends came to 15 bases. The CDR3 reads CASSLNEGRRGYTF. DNA of the CDR3: TGTGCCAGCAGCTTAAACGAGGGACGACGCGGCTACACCTTC.

The chain combines TRBV25-1 with TRBJ2-1, with 12 bases that match TRBD2. V lost 3 bases, J lost 7 bases, and 7 bases stayed unmatched. Germline values: CDR1 MGHDK, CDR2 SYGVNS. The CDR3 totals 16 residues. CDR3 DNA: TGTGCCAGCAGTGATGCTAGCGGGGGGGCATTAAATGAGCAGTTCTTC. Encoded protein: CASSDASGGALNEQFF. Complete variable domain (other parts from reference TRBV25-1 and TRBJ2-1): EADIYQTPRYLVIGTGKKITLECSQTMGHDKMYWYQQDPGMELHLIHYSYGVNSTEKGDLSSESTVSRIRTEHFPLTLESARPSHTSQYLCASSDASGGALNEQFFGPGTRLTVL.

The chain uses TRBV28 and TRBJ1-3; no clear D. V lost 7 bases and J lost 0, with 7 bases in between. Germline CDR1 reads MDHEN; CDR2 reads SYDVKM. The CDR3 extends over 13 amino acids. For the CDR3, the DNA is TGTGCCAGCATCCCAGCCTCTGGAAACACCATATATTTT. Translation: CASIPASGNTIYF.

The table lists this clonotype with a count of one. The gene calls are TRBV25-1 and TRBJ1-2; a weak D match, TRBD1 (5 bases). Germline V gene data show CDR1 as MGHDK and CDR2 as SYGVNS. The CDR3 has 16 residues. The V gene lost 2 bases and the J gene lost 0 bases, with 13 bases spanning the gap. The CDR3: CASSEMGTGANYGYTF. CDR3 nucleotide sequence: TGTGCCAGCAGTGAAATGGGAACGGGGGCTAACTATGGCTACACCTTC.

The rearrangement joins TRBV29-1 to TRBJ2-5, with D perhaps TRBD1 (6 bases). This CDR3 contains 12 residues. Trimming shortened V by 5 bases and J by 5 bases, and 12 bases separated the two germline ends. Germline CDR1 and CDR2: SQVTM and ANQGSEA. The CDR3 DNA reads as TGCAGCGTTTCACAGGGACCCGAGACCCAGTACTTC. Translated: CSVSQGPETQYF.

The chain has TRBV6-2 or TRBV6-3 and TRBJ1-2; D unresolved. The CDR3 is 14 residues long. CDR1 MNHEY and CDR2 SVGEGT come from the germline V gene. V lost 0 bases and J 4 bases, leaving 9 bases between the germline ends. The chain's CDR3 is CASSYSWEIYGYTF. The CDR3 DNA is TGTGCCAGCAGTTACTCGTGGGAAATCTATGGCTACACCTTC.

This chain uses TRBV10-3 with TRBJ2-7, with D possibly TRBD1 on 6 matching bases. Deletions cut 4 bases from V and 5 bases from J, with 15 bases between. CDR3 size: 14 residues. Germline values: CDR1 ENHRY, CDR2 SYGVKD. CDR3 protein: CAISGIGTTNEQYF. As DNA, the CDR3 is TGTGCCATCAGTGGGATCGGGACAACTAACGAGCAGTACTTC.

This clonotype appeared a few times. This chain links TRBV5-1 with TRBJ2-7; 10 positions match TRBD2. Germline CDR1 and CDR2: SGHRS and YFSETQ. There are 13 residues in the CDR3. J lost 6 bases, V lost 1 base, and 1 base had no gene match. The CDR3 loop reads CASSLLAGVEQYF. In DNA form, the CDR3 reads TGCGCCAGCAGCTTGCTAGCGGGAGTCGAGCAGTACTTC.

The rearrangement joins TRBV20-1 to TRBJ2-2, with D possibly TRBD2 on 6 matching bases. CDR3 length: 15 amino acids. V lost 2 bases and J lost 5, with 15 bases in between. Germline V gene data show CDR1 as DFQATT and CDR2 as SNEGSKA (reference sequence). CDR3 protein: CSARTRLVGTGELFF. CDR3 nucleotides: TGCAGTGCTAGAACGCGACTAGTCGGGACCGGGGAGCTGTTTTTT.

This clonotype was detected a few times. This chain links TRBV6-1 with TRBJ2-3, with 7 positions matching TRBD2. V was pared by 6 bases and J by 8 bases, with 14 bases of the junction left unmatched. The CDR3 extends over 15 amino acids. CDR1 and CDR2 (germline): MNHNS, SASEGT. The CDR3 nucleotides are TGTGCCAGCAGACCAGCGAGCGGGACTCCATCTACGCAGTATTTT. It yields the protein CASRPASGTPSTQYF.

This chain joins TRBV9 and TRBJ1-2; TRBD1 aligns across 7 bases. The CDR3 consists of 13 residues. Germline CDR1 is SGDLS and CDR2 is YYNGEE. Unmatched junction bases numbered 8, after V lost 9 bases and J lost 3 bases. The DNA of the CDR3 is TGTGCCACAGGAGGGGGCGCATACTATGGCTACACCTTC. It translates to CATGGGAYYGYTF.

The chain employs TRBV27 and TRBJ1-1; D is undetermined. CDR3 length equals 15 residues. Per germline, CDR1 MNHEY and CDR2 SMNVEV (reference sequence). V was trimmed by 3 bases and J by 2 bases, leaving 13 bases between them. The CDR3 reads CASSFYGTLNTEAFF. CDR3 nucleotides: TGTGCCAGCAGTTTCTATGGCACCCTAAACACTGAAGCTTTCTTT.

Only a few counts were recorded for this clonotype. The V gene is TRBV18, the J gene TRBJ2-1; no clear D gene. V was trimmed by 5 bases and J by 4 bases, leaving 9 bases between them. Per germline, CDR1 KGHSH and CDR2 LQKENI. The CDR3 runs 13 residues. The DNA of the CDR3 is TGTGCCAGCTCAGAACAGACATACAATGAGCAGTTCTTC. Residues: CASSEQTYNEQFF.

Ten or more counts support this clonotype. V gene TRBV9 combines with J gene TRBJ2-3; 9 positions agree with TRBD2. The CDR3 is made up of 16 amino acids. V shed 2 bases and J 2 bases; nucleotides not matched to a gene: 6. Germline V lookup: CDR1 SGDLS, CDR2 YYNGEE. CDR3 loop: CASSVTLAGYTDTQYF. The CDR3 region has the DNA TGTGCCAGCAGCGTCACCCTAGCGGGGTACACAGATACGCAGTATTTT.

This chain joins TRBV20-1 and TRBJ2-2; perhaps D is TRBD1 or TRBD2 (5 bases each). This CDR3 contains 15 residues. Germline values: CDR1 DFQATT, CDR2 SNEGSKA (reference sequence). The ends were cut back, 6 bases at V and 6 bases at J, with 20 bases in the middle. The CDR3 nucleotides read TGCAGTGCAAGGACCGGGCCTAGGGGACCCGGGGAGCTGTTTTTT. Protein sequence: CSARTGPRGPGELFF.

In this sample, this clonotype turned up many times. J is TRBJ2-7 and V is TRBV6-1; 7 bases agree with TRBD1. CDR3 length equals 13 residues. The ends lost 6 bases at V and 4 bases at J; junction bases unmatched: 6. Germline CDR1 reads MNHNS; CDR2 reads SASEGT. The CDR3 DNA follows: TGTGCCAGCAGCACAGGGGTGGGTTACGAGCAGTACTTC. As protein: CASSTGVGYEQYF.

This clonotype has ten or more counts. The junction shows a germline mismatch at one end, possibly a read error. The chain is built from TRBV20-1 and TRBJ2-5; 9 bases fit TRBD2. Germline V CDR1 and CDR2: DFQATT, SNEGSKA (reference sequence). This CDR3 has 13 residues. CDR3 amino acids: CSATAGGQGTQYF. DNA of the CDR3: TGCAGTGCTACTGCGGGAGGGCAAGGGACCCAGTACTTC.

The chain carries TRBV12-3 or TRBV12-4 and TRBJ1-6; D uncertain. This CDR3 comprises 14 residues. The V end was cut by 1 base, the J end by 8 bases, with 9 bases between. Here the CDR3 DNA reads TGTGCCAGCAGTTTAGGGACGAAGGATTCACCCCTCCACTTT. Translated: CASSLGTKDSPLHF.

J is TRBJ1-2 and V is TRBV5-1; 7 positions agree with TRBD1. The CDR3 is made up of 16 amino acids. The V segment lost 0 bases and the J segment 0 bases; nucleotides outside the gene matches: 5. Germline V CDR1 and CDR2: SGHRS, YFSETQ. CDR3 nucleotide sequence: TGCGCCAGCAGCTTGGCCGGGACAGTGCCTAACTATGGCTACACCTTC. As protein: CASSLAGTVPNYGYTF.

This sequence joins TRBV12-3 or TRBV12-4 and TRBJ1-1; 8 nucleotides match TRBD1. V was pared by 1 base and J by 1 base, with 5 bases of the junction left unmatched. The CDR3 is 16 amino acids. This CDR3 is CASSLGTGTGNTEAFF. The CDR3 nucleotides read TGTGCCAGCAGTTTAGGGACAGGGACGGGGAACACTGAAGCTTTCTTT.